This TCR beta chain derives from a study of cytotoxic CD8 clonotypes in ibrutinib-treated CLL. About the research overall: Of a cohort that held roughly eleven relapsed/refractory and around 16 treatment-naive patients, 17 to 18 were IGHV unmutated. Timing of response sample collection was a median around eleven months after treatment start, with a range of 6 to 36. Partial responses numbered around 24 and complete responses 2; after a median around 72 months, approximately 14 stayed remitted and roughly twelve progressed.

Study-level findings and limits: Baseline clonality was higher than in age-matched healthy donors and moved in step with circulating CD8+ T-cell counts.

On this clone itself: The antigen is not known.

CDR1 is SNHLY, CDR2 FYNNEI, per germline. The V end lost 4 bases, the J end lost 4 bases, and 12 bases lay between the germline ends. CDR3 length equals 14 residues. Libraries were prepared by immunoSEQ multiplex PCR; TCRdb keeps only in-frame clonotypes and omits some of them. The sample has around 310,000 clones, almost 80% seen once. This sequence was found in a human donor with chronic lymphocytic leukemia. Sequencing used PBMCs, obtained before ibrutinib treatment. V is TRBV2 and J is TRBJ2-3, with a weak D call TRBD2 (7 bases). CDR3 loop: CASSGSGGPDTQYF. The CDR3 DNA is TGTGCCAGCAGTGGTTCGGGGGGCCCAGATACGCAGTATTTT.